This T cell receptor beta chain was documented in a study of identical twins' blood T cells (dated by TCRdb to between 2011 and 2013). Describing the broader study: Roughly 50 million Illumina reads were obtained across approximately 12 libraries, comprising six alpha-chain and six beta-chain libraries. Using next-generation sequencing, the study compared the TCR alpha and beta chain repertoires of three pairs of monozygous twins to assess how genetics influences repertoire formation.

Via the germline V gene, CDR1 is SGHRS and CDR2 YFSETQ. The CDR3 covers 13 residues, taking in both the cysteine and the phenylalanine. The CDR3 DNA has 39 bases and is translated from base 1. V sheds 4 bases and J sheds 6 bases, leaving 12 bases between their ends. Turning to this clonotype: Its antigen is not yet known. No base-level quality is on record; no much larger clone is a single base apart.

Library preparation used 5' RACE. TCRdb lists the instrument as Illumina Genome Analyzer IIx. RNA-based TCR cDNA libraries were prepared by a previously described protocol with several modifications. To prevent cross-contamination, sample-specific barcodes were introduced on both ends of each TCR cDNA library during cDNA synthesis and amplification. The study's own analysis went as follows. Between about 85,000 and nearly 550,000 clonotypes were identified per individual, with 2.2 to 3.6 million CDR3-containing reads per library. After reads with improper barcode index combinations were thrown out, a cloneset for each library was built using the MiTCR software. While assembling CDR3 clonotypes, MiTCR filtered or rescued low-quality reads and corrected PCR and sequencing errors. Artificial out-of-frame clonotypes were mapped to in-frame sequences, with one indel allowed in the CDR3, and then removed. V and J gene usage similarity between donors was measured as Jensen-Shannon divergence divided by mean entropy. TCRdb itself trimmed the public reads at Q25 with fastp, ran MiXCR and retained productive beta chains. Rows matching on CDR3 protein sequence are summarized as one entry with the most common DNA and genes. In this record, the V and J calls reflect TCRdb's handling and not the investigators' own analysis. Recorded for this sample are a few hundred thousand distinct CDR3 sequences; about 28% of them occurred a single time. About 6% of the sample lies in the top ten.

Study-wide conclusions, independent of this receptor: Independent studies were stated to be required to validate the proposed role of the TCRalpha J segment in MHC recognition during thymic selection. The count of CDR3 clonotypes shared by two donors depended mainly on the product of the two donors' cloneset sizes, and twins did not clearly depart from this trend. Because the twins were reared together, environmental influences could not be ruled out as the explanation for twin similarity. V gene usage, even among non-selected out-of-frame TCRbeta clonotypes, was reported to be markedly more similar within twin pairs than between unrelated donors. Among the most abundant TCRbeta clonotypes, every donor shared more CDR3 sequences with her own twin than with unrelated donors.

The donors were six healthy women who made up three monozygous twin pairs. All three twin pairs had been raised together and were thought likely to have encountered the same vaccines and infectious agents. TCR cDNA libraries were prepared from RNA that had been isolated from peripheral blood mononuclear cells. The receptor chain draws on TRBV5-1 and TRBJ2-3, with a tentative D gene TRBD1 over 5 matching bases. Sequencing was carried out using PBMCs. The TCR comes from a woman aged 18-49 years in good health. Read as DNA, the sequence is TGCGCCAGCAGCCCACAGGTTGGGGATACGCAGTATTTT. The resulting protein is CASSPQVGDTQYF. With the portions outside the CDR3 filled from the reference TRBV5-1 and TRBJ2-3 genes, the complete variable region becomes KAGVTQTPRYLIKTRGQQVTLSCSPISGHRSVSWYQQTPGQGLQFLFEYFSETQRNKGNFPGRFSGRQFSNSRSEMNVSTLELGDSALYLCASSPQVGDTQYFGPGTRLTVL.